What follows are 2 T cell receptor beta chains derived from one specimen sequenced in a study of CD8 T cells in ankylosing spondylitis. TCRdb re-analysed the 5' RACE reads in MiXCR, keeping a single row per CDR3 protein. The sample includes roughly 350,000 distinct CDR3 sequences, approximately 8.2% seen only once; the top ten take about 15%. The study, taken as a whole, reports: Blood of patients with ankylosing spondylitis appeared to be characterized by a TCR beta motif of fewer than 10 highly homologous variants.

Their recognized antigens are unknown. The sequenced material came from blood, either unsorted or a sorted T cell fraction (not recorded which). Every receptor here comes from a male donor with ankylosing spondylitis.

This clonotype was seen more than once but under ten times. The chain uses TRBV24-1 and TRBJ2-1, with 7 bases lining up with TRBD2. Per germline, CDR1 KGHDR and CDR2 SFDVKD. The CDR3 is made up of 18 amino acids. Trimming removed 5 bases from V and 0 bases from J; junction bases left unmatched: 12. CDR3 coding DNA: TGTGCCACCAGTGGATCCTTCATGGGGGGGAGCTCCTACAATGAGCAGTTCTTC. The encoded protein is CATSGSFMGGSSYNEQFF.

This clonotype was seen repeatedly, ten times or more. The chain recombines TRBV20-1 with TRBJ2-1; the match to TRBD2 covers 10 bases. J was trimmed by 0 bases and V by 6 bases; bases with no gene match: 17. Germline V gives CDR1 DFQATT, CDR2 SNEGSKA (reference sequence). The CDR3 extends over 19 amino acids. DNA for the CDR3: TGCAGTGCCCCGCGGGGACAGCTTAGCGGGAGGAACTCCTACAATGAGCAGTTCTTC. Protein: CSAPRGQLSGRNSYNEQFF.